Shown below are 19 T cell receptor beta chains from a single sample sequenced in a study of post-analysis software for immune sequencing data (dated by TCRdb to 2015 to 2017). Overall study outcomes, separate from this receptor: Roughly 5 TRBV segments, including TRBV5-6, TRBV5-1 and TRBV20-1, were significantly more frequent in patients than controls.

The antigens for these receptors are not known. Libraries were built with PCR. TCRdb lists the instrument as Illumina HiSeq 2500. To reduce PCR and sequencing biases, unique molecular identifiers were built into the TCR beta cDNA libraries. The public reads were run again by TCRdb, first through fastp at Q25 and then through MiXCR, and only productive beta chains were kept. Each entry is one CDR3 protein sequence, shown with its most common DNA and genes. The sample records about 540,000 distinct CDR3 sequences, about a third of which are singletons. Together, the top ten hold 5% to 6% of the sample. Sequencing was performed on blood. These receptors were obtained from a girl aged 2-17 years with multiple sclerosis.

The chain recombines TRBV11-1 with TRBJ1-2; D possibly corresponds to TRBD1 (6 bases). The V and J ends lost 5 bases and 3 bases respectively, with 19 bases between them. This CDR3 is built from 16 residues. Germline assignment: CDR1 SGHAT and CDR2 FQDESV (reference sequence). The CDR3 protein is CASSLGGQLGDYGYTF. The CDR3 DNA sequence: TGTGCCAGCAGCCTGGGAGGACAGTTGGGAGACTATGGCTACACCTTC.

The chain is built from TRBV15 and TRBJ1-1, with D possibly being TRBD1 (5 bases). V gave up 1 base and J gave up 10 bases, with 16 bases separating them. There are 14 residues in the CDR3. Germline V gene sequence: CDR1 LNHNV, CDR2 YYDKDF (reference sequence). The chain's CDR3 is CATSRVIGGEGAFF. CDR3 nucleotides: TGTGCCACCAGCAGAGTAATTGGGGGTGAGGGAGCTTTCTTT.

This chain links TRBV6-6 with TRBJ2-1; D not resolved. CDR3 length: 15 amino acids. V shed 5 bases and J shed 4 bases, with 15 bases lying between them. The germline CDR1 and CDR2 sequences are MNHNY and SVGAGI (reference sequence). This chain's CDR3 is CASSGPGVGYNEQFF. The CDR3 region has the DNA TGTGCCAGCAGTGGACCAGGCGTAGGATACAATGAGCAGTTCTTC.

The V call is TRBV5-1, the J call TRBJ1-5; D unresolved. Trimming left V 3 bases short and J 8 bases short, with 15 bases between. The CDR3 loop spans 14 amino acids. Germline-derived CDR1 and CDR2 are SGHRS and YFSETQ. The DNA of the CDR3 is TGCGCCAGCAGCTCGGGCGGAGGGCTTGAGCCCCAGCATTTT. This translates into CASSSGGGLEPQHF.

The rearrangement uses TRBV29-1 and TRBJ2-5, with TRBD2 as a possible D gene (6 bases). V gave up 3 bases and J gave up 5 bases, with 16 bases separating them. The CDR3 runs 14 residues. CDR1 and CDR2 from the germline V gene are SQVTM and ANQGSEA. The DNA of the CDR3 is TGCAGCGTTGAGGGAGTAGCGGACCTGGAGACCCAGTACTTC. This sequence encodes CSVEGVADLETQYF.

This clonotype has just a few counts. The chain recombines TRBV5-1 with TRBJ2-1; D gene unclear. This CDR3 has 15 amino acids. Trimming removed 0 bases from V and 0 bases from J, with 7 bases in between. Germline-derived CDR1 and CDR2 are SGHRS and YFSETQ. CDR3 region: CASSLATSSYNEQFF. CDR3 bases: TGCGCCAGCAGCTTGGCCACGAGCTCCTACAATGAGCAGTTCTTC.

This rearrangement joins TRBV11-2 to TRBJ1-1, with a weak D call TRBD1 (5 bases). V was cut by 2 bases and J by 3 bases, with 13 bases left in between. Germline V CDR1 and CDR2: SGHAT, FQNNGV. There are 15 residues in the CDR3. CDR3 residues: CASSLLGPGDTEAFF. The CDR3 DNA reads TGTGCCAGCAGCTTACTGGGACCCGGGGACACTGAAGCTTTCTTT. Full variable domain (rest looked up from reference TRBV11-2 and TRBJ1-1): EAGVAQSPRYKIIEKRQSVAFWCNPISGHATLYWYQQILGQGPKLLIQFQNNGVVDDSQLPKDRFSAERLKGVDSTLKIQPAKLEDSAVYLCASSLLGPGDTEAFFGQGTRLTVV.

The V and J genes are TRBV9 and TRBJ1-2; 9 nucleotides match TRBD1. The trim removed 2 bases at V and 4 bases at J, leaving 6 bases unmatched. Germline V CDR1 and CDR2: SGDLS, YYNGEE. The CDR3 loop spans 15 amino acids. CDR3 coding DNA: TGTGCCAGCAGCGTCGCCGGGACAGGGTTCTATGGCTACACCTTC. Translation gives CASSVAGTGFYGYTF. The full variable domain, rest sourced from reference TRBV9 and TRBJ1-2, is DSGVTQTPKHLITATGQRVTLRCSPRSGDLSVYWYQQSLDQGLQFLIQYYNGEERAKGNILERFSAQQFPDLHSELNLSSLELGDSALYFCASSVAGTGFYGYTFGSGTRLTVV.

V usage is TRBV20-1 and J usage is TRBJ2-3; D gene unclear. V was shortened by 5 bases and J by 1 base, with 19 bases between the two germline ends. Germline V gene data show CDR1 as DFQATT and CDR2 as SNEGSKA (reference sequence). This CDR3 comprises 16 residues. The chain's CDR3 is CSARLGLWHGTDTQYF. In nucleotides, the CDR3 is TGCAGTGCTCGCCTCGGGCTCTGGCATGGCACAGATACGCAGTATTTT.

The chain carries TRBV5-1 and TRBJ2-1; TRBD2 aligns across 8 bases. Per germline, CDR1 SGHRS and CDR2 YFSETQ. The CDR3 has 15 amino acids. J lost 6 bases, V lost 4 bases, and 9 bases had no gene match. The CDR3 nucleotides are TGCGCCAGCAGCCCCGCCAGCGGGGGTTCCAATGAGCAGTTCTTC. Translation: CASSPASGGSNEQFF. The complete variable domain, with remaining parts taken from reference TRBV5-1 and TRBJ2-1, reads KAGVTQTPRYLIKTRGQQVTLSCSPISGHRSVSWYQQTPGQGLQFLFEYFSETQRNKGNFPGRFSGRQFSNSRSEMNVSTLELGDSALYLCASSPASGGSNEQFFGPGTRLTVL.

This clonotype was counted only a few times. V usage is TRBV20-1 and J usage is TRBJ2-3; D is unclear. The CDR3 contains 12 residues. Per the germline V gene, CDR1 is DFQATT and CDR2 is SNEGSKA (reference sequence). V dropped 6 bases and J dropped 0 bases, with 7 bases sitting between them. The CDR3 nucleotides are TGCAGTGCCCACCGAAGCACAGATACGCAGTATTTT. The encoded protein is CSAHRSTDTQYF.

The DNA for the CDR3 is TGCAGTGCTGGAGGAGGTCCAGGGGGCAGTTCACCCCTCCACTTT. Translated, it gives CSAGGGPGGSSPLHF. The genes are TRBV20-1 and TRBJ1-6; TRBD1 matches at 8 bases. V lost 5 bases and J lost 9; bases outside the gene matches: 12. This CDR3 is built from 15 residues. The germline V gene has CDR1 DFQATT and CDR2 SNEGSKA (reference sequence).

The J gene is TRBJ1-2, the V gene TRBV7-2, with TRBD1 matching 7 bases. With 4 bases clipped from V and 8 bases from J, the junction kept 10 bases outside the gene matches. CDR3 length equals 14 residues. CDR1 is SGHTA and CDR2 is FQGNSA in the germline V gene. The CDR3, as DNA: TGTGCCAGCAGCTACTTAAGGACAGGAGGAGGCTACACCTTC. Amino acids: CASSYLRTGGGYTF.

The CDR3 reads CASSTGLAPSTDTQYF. As DNA, the CDR3 is TGTGCCAGCAGTACTGGACTAGCTCCTAGCACAGATACGCAGTATTTT. J is TRBJ2-3 and V is TRBV28, with 8 bases lining up with TRBD2. Germline trimming cut 5 bases from V and 0 bases from J; bases unmatched to any gene: 7. The CDR3 spans 16 residues. CDR1 is MDHEN and CDR2 is SYDVKM in the germline V gene.

The CDR3 sequence is CASSPIGGTETQYF. The CDR3 DNA reads as TGTGCCAGCAGCCCAATAGGAGGGACGGAGACCCAGTACTTC. V and J are TRBV6-6 and TRBJ2-5, with D perhaps matching TRBD2 (6 bases). Germline V gene lookup returns CDR1 MNHNY and CDR2 SVGAGI (reference sequence). The length of the CDR3 is 14 residues. The ends were cut back, 6 bases at V and 5 bases at J, with 16 bases in the middle.

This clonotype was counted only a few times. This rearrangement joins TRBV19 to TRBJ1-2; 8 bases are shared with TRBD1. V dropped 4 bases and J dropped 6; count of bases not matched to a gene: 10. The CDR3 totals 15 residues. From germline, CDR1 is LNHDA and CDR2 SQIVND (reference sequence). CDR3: CASSTFRGRDDGYTF. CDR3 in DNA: TGTGCCAGTAGTACTTTCAGGGGGCGCGATGATGGCTACACCTTC.

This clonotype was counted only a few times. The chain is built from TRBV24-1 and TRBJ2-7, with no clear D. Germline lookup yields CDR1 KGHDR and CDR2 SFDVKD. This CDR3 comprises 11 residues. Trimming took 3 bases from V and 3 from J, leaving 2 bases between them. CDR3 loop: CATSDLYEQYF. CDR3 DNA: TGTGCCACCAGTGATCTCTACGAGCAGTACTTC.

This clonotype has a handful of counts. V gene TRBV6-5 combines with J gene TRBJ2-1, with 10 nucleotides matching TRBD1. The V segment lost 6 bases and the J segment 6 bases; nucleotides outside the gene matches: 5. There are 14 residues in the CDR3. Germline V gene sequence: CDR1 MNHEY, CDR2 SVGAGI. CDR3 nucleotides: TGTGCCAGCAGGGCCGGGACAGGGGTCAATGAGCAGTTCTTC. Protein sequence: CASRAGTGVNEQFF.

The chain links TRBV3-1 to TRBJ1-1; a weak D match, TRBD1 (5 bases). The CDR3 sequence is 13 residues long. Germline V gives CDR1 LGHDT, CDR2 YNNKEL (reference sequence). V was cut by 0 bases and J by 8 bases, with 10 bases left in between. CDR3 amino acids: CASSQDDWGEAFF. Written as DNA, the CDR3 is TGTGCCAGCAGCCAAGATGATTGGGGGGAAGCTTTCTTT.